The 20 T cell receptor beta chains below come from one sample, sequenced in a study of PD-1 blockade in classical Hodgkin lymphoma (dated by TCRdb to 2018 to 2020). The receptor library was made with the immunoSEQ multiplex PCR assay. Sourced from immuneACCESS, this table was stored by TCRdb with only in-frame sequences that have V and J called. A share of the clones is absent; for the studies checked, an unresolved V gene accounts for under half, and the remainder has no known explanation. For this sample the table gives approximately 27,000 clones, of which approximately 80% were detected only once. 18% of the sample comes from the top ten. The time point label for this specimen denotes: cycle 4 day 1 (C4D1), after five to seven weeks of nivolumab. Every trial patient had relapsed following autologous stem cell transplantation, and prior brentuximab vedotin exposure was what differed among cohorts A, B and C.

The sequenced sample was peripheral blood mononuclear cells (PBMCs), obtained before the fourth cycle of nivolumab. These receptors originate from a human donor with classical Hodgkin lymphoma.

This clone was counted a few times. The chain uses TRBV7-2 and TRBJ2-3, with TRBD2 matching over 10 bases. Germline CDR1 SGHTA, CDR2 FQGNSA. The CDR3 covers 15 residues. With V trimmed by 3 bases and J by 4 bases, 4 bases remained unmatched. CDR3 sequence: CASSFTSGVSDTQYF. The CDR3, as DNA: TGTGCCAGCAGCTTCACTAGCGGGGTGTCAGATACGCAGTATTTT.

The chain combines TRBV5-6 with TRBJ2-7; no reliable D call. V was shortened by 1 base and J by 2 bases, with 16 bases between the two germline ends. CDR1 and CDR2 (germline): SGHDT, YYEEEE. The CDR3 sequence is 16 residues long. CDR3 protein: CASSLIKGSRPYEQYF. CDR3 bases: TGTGCCAGCAGCTTGATCAAGGGCAGTAGGCCCTACGAGCAGTACTTC.

This chain links TRBV7-9 with TRBJ1-1; no firm D call. The CDR3 totals 14 residues. With 4 bases removed from V and 3 bases from J, the gap between germline ends came to 12 bases. Germline CDR1 and CDR2: SEHNR and FQNEAQ (reference sequence). The chain's CDR3 is CASSSLTEHTEAFF. The CDR3 DNA sequence: TGTGCCAGCAGCTCCCTGACGGAACACACTGAAGCTTTCTTT. Using reference TRBV7-9 and TRBJ1-1 for the parts outside the CDR3, the full variable domain is DTGVSQNPRHKITKRGQNVTFRCDPISEHNRLYWYRQTLGQGPEFLTYFQNEAQLEKSRLLSDRFSAERPKGSFSTLEIQRTEQGDSAMYLCASSSLTEHTEAFFGQGTRLTVV.

This clone came up once. The chain joins TRBV5-1 to TRBJ2-7, with 7 nucleotides matching TRBD1. The J segment lost 3 bases and the V segment lost 1 base, leaving 10 bases of the junction unmatched. In germline, CDR1 is SGHRS, CDR2 YFSETQ. CDR3 length equals 16 residues. CDR3 sequence (DNA): TGCGCCAGCAGCTTGTCATCTTCGACAGGGCTCTACGAGCAGTACTTC. This codes for CASSLSSSTGLYEQYF. The entire variable domain, with the rest obtained from reference TRBV5-1 and TRBJ2-7, is as follows: KAGVTQTPRYLIKTRGQQVTLSCSPISGHRSVSWYQQTPGQGLQFLFEYFSETQRNKGNFPGRFSGRQFSNSRSEMNVSTLELGDSALYLCASSLSSSTGLYEQYFGPGTRLTVT.

The J gene is TRBJ1-2, the V gene TRBV7-9, with D perhaps matching TRBD1 (5 bases). Germline V gene lookup returns CDR1 SEHNR and CDR2 FQNEAQ (reference sequence). Trimming left V 1 base short and J 7 bases short, with 10 bases between. CDR3 size: 13 residues. The CDR3 DNA follows: TGTGCCAGCAGCTTAGGATCAGGGACTGGCTACACCTTC. Residues: CASSLGSGTGYTF.

This clone showed up just a few times. V is TRBV29-1 and J is TRBJ1-1; D perhaps matches TRBD1 (6 bases). The germline V gene encodes CDR1 SQVTM and CDR2 ANQGSEA. The CDR3 consists of 19 residues. With 0 bases removed from V and 6 bases from J, the gap between germline ends came to 29 bases. The chain's CDR3 is CSVEEGGLGGTLVVAEAFF. In DNA form, the CDR3 reads TGCAGCGTTGAAGAAGGGGGTTTGGGGGGGACACTGGTGGTCGCTGAAGCTTTCTTT.

CDR3 sequence reads: CASSLALSRGELFF. CDR3 in DNA: TGTGCCAGCAGCTTAGCGCTAAGCAGGGGGGAGCTGTTTTTT. This chain links TRBV7-9 with TRBJ2-2; D remains unclear. The CDR3 loop spans 14 amino acids. V was pared by 0 bases and J by 8 bases, with 10 bases between. From germline, CDR1 is SEHNR and CDR2 FQNEAQ (reference sequence).

This clone was recorded once. The rearrangement links TRBV7-2 to TRBJ2-1, with 8 positions matching TRBD1. Per the germline V gene, CDR1 is SGHTA and CDR2 is FQGNSA. Trimming cost V 2 bases and J 7 bases; bases outside gene matches: 10. There are 16 residues in the CDR3. The CDR3: CASSLFLDRDRNEQFF. The CDR3 bases are TGTGCCAGCAGCTTATTTCTGGACAGGGATAGGAATGAGCAGTTCTTC.

The chain recombines TRBV28 with TRBJ2-7; 10 positions match TRBD1. Germline-derived CDR1 and CDR2 are MDHEN and SYDVKM. This CDR3 region has 14 residues. Germline trimming cut 2 bases from V and 6 bases from J; bases unmatched to any gene: 4. The CDR3 sequence is CASSLGGQGGEQYF. The CDR3 DNA follows: TGTGCCAGCAGTTTAGGAGGACAGGGGGGCGAGCAGTACTTC. The full variable domain, in which reference TRBV28 and TRBJ2-7 provide the parts outside the CDR3, is DVKVTQSSRYLVKRTGEKVFLECVQDMDHENMFWYRQDPGLGLRLIYFSYDVKMKEKGDIPEGYSVSREKKERFSLILESASTNQTSMYLCASSLGGQGGEQYFGPGTRLTVT.

V usage is TRBV9 and J usage is TRBJ2-2; D ambiguous. CDR1 and CDR2 (germline): SGDLS, YYNGEE. The CDR3 consists of 14 residues. The V gene lost 0 bases and the J gene lost 4 bases, with 7 bases spanning the gap. CDR3 amino acids: CASSVVARTGELFF. The DNA of the CDR3 is TGTGCCAGCAGCGTAGTTGCTCGCACCGGGGAGCTGTTTTTT.

V and J are TRBV4-1 and TRBJ1-5; D gene uncertain. The germline V gene encodes CDR1 MGHRA and CDR2 YSYEKL. Trimming took off 0 bases at V and 3 bases at J, with 12 bases between the two ends. This CDR3 comprises 16 residues. The CDR3 loop is CASSQDQPSLNQPQHF. CDR3 DNA: TGCGCCAGCAGCCAAGATCAGCCCAGCCTCAATCAGCCCCAGCATTTT.

The chain is built from TRBV9 and TRBJ2-1, with D perhaps matching TRBD2 (6 bases). This CDR3 region has 13 residues. Looked up from germline, CDR1 is SGDLS and CDR2 is YYNGEE. V was cut by 3 bases and J by 6 bases, with 10 bases left in between. The CDR3 here is CASSELALNEQFF. The CDR3 DNA reads TGTGCCAGCAGCGAACTAGCCCTCAATGAGCAGTTCTTC.

The chain is built from TRBV19 and TRBJ2-3; 11 nucleotides line up with TRBD1. The J segment lost 9 bases and the V segment lost 5 bases, leaving 13 bases of the junction unmatched. The germline gives CDR1 LNHDA, CDR2 SQIVND (reference sequence). This CDR3 is 16 amino acids long. The CDR3 loop reads CASSASEDRGPRTQYF. The CDR3 DNA is TGTGCCAGTAGTGCCTCCGAGGACAGGGGGCCCCGGACGCAGTATTTT.

The V gene is TRBV7-2, the J gene TRBJ2-7, with D hard to call. Trimming took off 3 bases at V and 6 bases at J, with 12 bases between the two ends. This CDR3 spans 13 amino acids. Germline CDR1 is SGHTA and CDR2 is FQGNSA. The CDR3 nucleotides read TGTGCCAGCAGCTTCGTCCTTCTGCGCGAGCAGTACTTC. Amino acid sequence: CASSFVLLREQYF.

The J gene is TRBJ2-7, the V gene TRBV4-3, with 7 bases that match TRBD2. Unmatched junction bases numbered 5, after V lost 0 bases and J lost 0 bases. This CDR3 region has 16 residues. CDR1 and CDR2 from the germline V gene are LGHNA and YSLEER. The CDR3 DNA is TGCGCCAGCAGCCAAGATGCCGGGGGGAGCTCCTACGAGCAGTACTTC. Its translation: CASSQDAGGSSYEQYF.

V is TRBV5-1 and J is TRBJ2-7, with 8 bases aligning to TRBD1. Germline assignment: CDR1 SGHRS and CDR2 YFSETQ. V shed 3 bases and J 0 bases; nucleotides not matched to a gene: 5. This CDR3 has 15 amino acids. In DNA, the CDR3 is TGCGCCAGCAGCTCGTGGACAGGGATCTCCTACGAGCAGTACTTC. It specifies CASSSWTGISYEQYF.

J is TRBJ2-3 and V is TRBV11-1, with TRBD2 identical over 8 bases. With 5 bases clipped from V and 1 base from J, the junction kept 11 bases outside the gene matches. This CDR3 contains 17 residues. CDR1 is SGHAT, CDR2 FQDESV, per germline (reference sequence). CDR3 sequence: CASSPRGGLGGTDTQYF. Written as DNA, the CDR3 is TGTGCCAGCAGCCCCCGGGGGGGCCTAGGGGGCACAGATACGCAGTATTTT.

The chain joins TRBV4-3 to TRBJ2-7, with TRBD2 as a possible D gene (5 bases). Germline CDR1 is LGHNA and CDR2 is YSLEER. V lost 0 bases and J lost 2, with 11 bases in between. The CDR3 is 15 amino acids. The CDR3 coding sequence is TGCGCCAGCAGCCAAGATGGTCTGGGAGCCTACGAGCAGTACTTC. Amino acids: CASSQDGLGAYEQYF.

This chain uses TRBV7-8 with TRBJ1-2; maybe TRBD1 (6 bases). Trimming took 4 bases from V and 3 from J, leaving 21 bases between them. Germline values: CDR1 SGHVS, CDR2 FQNEAQ. The CDR3 consists of 17 residues. CDR3 nucleotides: TGTGCCAGCAGCTCCGACAGGCTCCCTCTCCCCTACTATGGCTACACCTTC. Translated, it gives CASSSDRLPLPYYGYTF.

This chain links TRBV7-5 with TRBJ1-1. TRBV7-5 is listed as a pseudogene. This CDR3 spans 13 amino acids. The CDR3 spells CVRSRREDTEAFF. The CDR3 region has the DNA TGTGTCAGAAGCCGCCGGGAAGACACTGAAGCTTTCTTT.